What follows are 28 T cell receptor beta chains derived from one specimen sequenced in a study of CD8 T cells in ankylosing spondylitis. Study-wide results and caveats: About 8 highly homologous variants made up a TCR beta motif, and this motif appeared characteristic of ankylosing spondylitis blood.

In TCRdb, the 5' RACE reads were re-called with MiXCR into one record per CDR3 protein. The sample has about 540,000 distinct CDR3 sequences, 12% seen once. These receptors have no identified antigens. Material for sequencing was blood, either unsorted or a sorted T cell fraction (not recorded which). The receptors originated from a male donor with ankylosing spondylitis.

This clonotype occurred many times. The chain joins TRBV18 to TRBJ1-4, with a possible D match to TRBD1 (5 bases). Germline CDR1 is KGHSH and CDR2 is LQKENI. Trimming cost V 8 bases and J 7 bases, with 14 bases left between them. This CDR3 is 13 amino acids long. CDR3 amino acids: CASQRRGTEKLFF. In nucleotides, the CDR3 is TGTGCCAGCCAACGCCGTGGGACTGAAAAACTGTTTTTT.

This clonotype was seen more than once but under ten times. This chain joins TRBV15 and TRBJ2-3, with 7 bases matching TRBD1. The germline gives CDR1 LNHNV, CDR2 YYDKDF (reference sequence). V was pared by 2 bases and J by 0 bases, with 2 bases of the junction left unmatched. This CDR3 is 15 amino acids long. CDR3 coding DNA: TGTGCCACCAGCAGAAGGACAGGAAGCACAGATACGCAGTATTTT. Residues: CATSRRTGSTDTQYF.

This chain connects TRBV5-4 to TRBJ1-1; a weak D match, TRBD1 (5 bases). CDR1 is SGHNT, CDR2 YYREEE, per germline (reference sequence). The V end lost 4 bases, the J end lost 1 base, and 11 bases lay between the germline ends. This CDR3 has 14 residues. CDR3 protein: CASSPRGWNTEAFF. In nucleotides, the CDR3 is TGTGCCAGCAGCCCGCGGGGGTGGAACACTGAAGCTTTCTTT. Complete variable domain (other parts from reference TRBV5-4 and TRBJ1-1): ETGVTQSPTHLIKTRGQQVTLRCSSQSGHNTVSWYQQALGQGPQFIFQYYREEENGRGNFPPRFSGLQFPNYSSELNVNALELDDSALYLCASSPRGWNTEAFFGQGTRLTVV.

The chain is built from TRBV20-1 and TRBJ1-1, with unresolved D. The V end lost 8 bases, the J end lost 1 base, and 11 bases lay between the germline ends. There are 12 residues in the CDR3. Per the germline V gene, CDR1 is DFQATT and CDR2 is SNEGSKA (reference sequence). CDR3 sequence (DNA): TGCAGTCCCGGAGGGCGGAACACTGAAGCTTTCTTT. It codes for CSPGGRNTEAFF.

This clonotype was seen only a few times. The V gene is TRBV9, the J gene TRBJ2-5, with D perhaps matching TRBD1 or TRBD2 (5 bases each). This CDR3 comprises 14 residues. In germline, CDR1 is SGDLS, CDR2 YYNGEE. Trimming stripped 4 bases from V and 5 bases from J, with 15 bases between. CDR3 sequence (DNA): TGTGCCAGCAGCTCGGGGCCCCTAGGGGAGACCCAGTACTTC. This codes for CASSSGPLGETQYF.

The chain links TRBV5-1 to TRBJ1-1; 9 nucleotides align to TRBD1. CDR1 is SGHRS, CDR2 YFSETQ, per germline. The trim removed 3 bases at V and 3 bases at J, leaving 9 bases unmatched. The CDR3 is 16 amino acids. In DNA form, the CDR3 reads TGCGCCAGCAGCTGGACCGGGACAGGGACCCACACTGAAGCTTTCTTT. Amino acids: CASSWTGTGTHTEAFF.

This clonotype was seen only a few times. The chain carries TRBV12-5 and TRBJ2-2; D not resolved. The CDR3 extends over 16 amino acids. V lost 6 bases and J 4 bases, leaving 18 bases between the germline ends. Germline CDR1 and CDR2: LGHNT and FRNRAP. The CDR3 DNA reads TGTGCTAGTGGGTTTACGAGAGGTACTGCCACCGGGGAGCTGTTTTTT. Its translation: CASGFTRGTATGELFF.

The CDR3, as DNA: TGTGCCAGCAGCCCCCATCAGGCGGATGTCACTGAAGCTTTCTTT. The encoded protein is CASSPHQADVTEAFF. This rearrangement joins TRBV6-2 or TRBV6-3 to TRBJ1-1; no definite D call. The CDR3 extends over 15 amino acids. V was cut by 6 bases and J by 4 bases, with 18 bases left in between. Germline V gene data show CDR1 as MNHEY and CDR2 as SVGEGT.

This clonotype was detected a few times. The chain links TRBV29-1 to TRBJ2-2; 7 positions agree with TRBD1. J gave up 3 bases and V 2 bases, and 3 bases lay outside the gene matches. Germline loops: CDR1 SQVTM, CDR2 ANQGSEA. CDR3 length equals 14 residues. CDR3 protein: CSVERGPDTGELFF. CDR3 nucleotide sequence: TGCAGCGTTGAAAGGGGGCCGGACACCGGGGAGCTGTTTTTT.

This clonotype was counted at least ten times. The V call is TRBV29-1, the J call TRBJ2-1; the D gene is possibly TRBD2 (7 bases). Germline CDR1 is SQVTM and CDR2 is ANQGSEA. This CDR3 contains 15 residues. The V gene lost 7 bases and the J gene lost 7 bases, with 23 bases spanning the gap. CDR3 nucleotide sequence: TGCAGCGCCGCCGCCTCTAGCGGAGGGGGGAATGAGCAGTTCTTC. This gives the protein CSAAASSGGGNEQFF.

V is TRBV4-2 and J is TRBJ1-1; 8 bases align to TRBD1. The CDR3 extends over 16 amino acids. Trimming at V came to 4 bases and at J to 1 base, leaving 8 bases not matched to a gene. CDR1 is LGHNA, CDR2 YNFKEQ, per germline. The CDR3 sequence is CASSPRQGPQNTEAFF. For the CDR3, the DNA is TGTGCCAGCAGCCCTCGACAGGGGCCGCAGAACACTGAAGCTTTCTTT.

The V gene is TRBV11-1, the J gene TRBJ2-2, with 9 bases aligning to TRBD1. Germline CDR1 and CDR2: SGHAT and FQDESV (reference sequence). The CDR3 runs to 15 residues. The J segment lost 6 bases and the V segment lost 5 bases, leaving 7 bases of the junction unmatched. The CDR3 bases are TGTGCCAGCAGCCCGACAGGGGGTAAAGCCGGGGAGCTGTTTTTT. It translates to CASSPTGGKAGELFF.

The chain joins TRBV7-8 to TRBJ2-7; D not certain. CDR3 length equals 14 residues. Trimming took off 4 bases at V and 2 bases at J, with 12 bases between the two ends. CDR1 is SGHVS, CDR2 FQNEAQ, per germline. The CDR3 sequence is CASSSSESAYEQYF. CDR3 nucleotides: TGTGCCAGCAGCTCCTCGGAAAGTGCCTACGAGCAGTACTTC.

Ten or more counts support this clonotype. This chain joins TRBV12-3 or TRBV12-4 and TRBJ2-2; a possible D gene is TRBD1 (6 bases). V lost 6 bases and J lost 7, with 12 bases in between. The CDR3 totals 13 residues. CDR3 loop: CASRSQGIGELFF. Here the CDR3 DNA reads TGTGCCAGCAGATCACAGGGTATCGGGGAGCTGTTTTTT.

The chain is built from TRBV5-1 and TRBJ2-2, with 10 bases identical to TRBD2. Germline V gene lookup returns CDR1 SGHRS and CDR2 YFSETQ. This CDR3 comprises 17 residues. V was clipped by 0 bases and J by 6 bases; unmatched bases: 8. CDR3 nucleotides: TGCGCCAGCAGCTTGGGTACTAGCGGGAATCTTCCCGGGGAGCTGTTTTTT. Encoded protein: CASSLGTSGNLPGELFF.

The chain carries TRBV14 and TRBJ2-3; D gene uncertain. Per germline, CDR1 SGHDN and CDR2 FVKESK. The V gene lost 4 bases and the J gene lost 2 bases, with 13 bases spanning the gap. The CDR3 extends over 15 amino acids. The CDR3 reads CASSLETGFTDTQYF. As DNA, the CDR3 is TGTGCCAGCAGCCTCGAGACTGGATTCACAGATACGCAGTATTTT.

DNA for the CDR3: TGTGCCAGCAGCGAGGGCCCGGGTTCCATCTACGAGCAGTACGTC. It is translated as CASSEGPGSIYEQYV. The chain carries TRBV6-1 and TRBJ2-7; tentative D call: TRBD2 (5 bases). The length of the CDR3 is 15 residues. V was trimmed by 6 bases and J by 3 bases, leaving 18 bases between them. Germline values: CDR1 MNHNS, CDR2 SASEGT.

The chain is built from TRBV28 and TRBJ2-1; D unclear. This CDR3 has 13 residues. From germline, CDR1 is MDHEN and CDR2 SYDVKM. Deletions cut 8 bases from V and 5 bases from J, with 13 bases between. CDR3 sequence: CASRLMGNNEQFF. In DNA form, the CDR3 reads TGTGCCAGCCGCCTCATGGGTAACAATGAGCAGTTCTTC.

The chain combines TRBV10-2 with TRBJ2-3; D gene uncertain. CDR1 is WSHSY and CDR2 is SAAADI in the germline V gene. The CDR3 loop spans 13 amino acids. The V gene lost 7 bases and the J gene lost 0 bases, with 8 bases spanning the gap. The chain's CDR3 is CASTATSTDTQYF. CDR3 DNA: TGCGCCAGCACCGCGACTAGCACAGATACGCAGTATTTT.

V and J are TRBV6-5 and TRBJ2-1; D possibly uses TRBD1 or TRBD2 (6 bases each). The CDR3 has 16 amino acids. Germline CDR1 reads MNHEY; CDR2 reads SVGAGI. Trimming took off 2 bases at V and 8 bases at J, with 19 bases between the two ends. As DNA, the CDR3 is TGTGCCAGCAGTTACCTCCGGGGGCTGGCGACGGATGAGCAGTTCTTC. Translating gives CASSYLRGLATDEQFF.

This chain links TRBV11-3 with TRBJ2-2; 7 bases map to TRBD2. This CDR3 has 15 amino acids. The junction had 7 bases not matched to a gene; V was cut back by 5 bases and J by 4 bases. Looked up from germline, CDR1 is SGHNT and CDR2 is YENEEA. CDR3 in DNA: TGTGCCAGCAGCCCACCGGGAGGAACCACCGGGGAGCTGTTTTTT. This sequence encodes CASSPPGGTTGELFF.

This chain uses TRBV7-2 with TRBJ2-3; D is unresolved. Trimming removed 2 bases at V and 0 bases at J, with 9 bases between. Germline V gives CDR1 SGHTA, CDR2 FQGNSA. This CDR3 is 15 amino acids long. In DNA, the CDR3 is TGTGCCAGCAGCTTATCCGGAGACAGCACAGATACGCAGTATTTT. Protein sequence: CASSLSGDSTDTQYF.

The chain couples TRBV7-2 to TRBJ2-1; 9 bases map to TRBD2. Trimming removed 8 bases from V and 8 bases from J; junction bases left unmatched: 19. In germline, CDR1 is SGHTA, CDR2 FQGNSA. The CDR3 sequence is 17 residues long. CDR3 sequence: CASFREGAIAGVDEQFF. As DNA, the CDR3 is TGTGCCAGCTTTCGGGAGGGGGCCATAGCGGGAGTCGATGAGCAGTTCTTC. Full variable domain (outside the CDR3, taken from reference TRBV7-2 and TRBJ2-1): GAGVSQSPSNKVTEKGKDVELRCDPISGHTALYWYRQSLGQGLEFLIYFQGNSAPDKSGLPSDRFSAERTGGSVSTLTIQRTQQEDSAVYLCASFREGAIAGVDEQFFGPGTRLTVL.

V and J are TRBV6-2 or TRBV6-3 and TRBJ1-1; 7 bases are shared with TRBD1. Germline values: CDR1 MNHEY, CDR2 SVGEGT. The CDR3 has 13 residues. The junction had 7 bases not matched to a gene; V was cut back by 5 bases and J by 7 bases. CDR3 residues: CASSVQTGYEAFF. CDR3 nucleotide sequence: TGTGCCAGCAGTGTACAGACAGGGTATGAAGCTTTCTTT.

This clonotype was counted a few times. The chain carries TRBV11-2 and TRBJ1-5; no reliable D call. Germline CDR1 reads SGHAT; CDR2 reads FQNNGV. This CDR3 comprises 13 residues. V lost 1 base and J 6 bases, leaving 7 bases between the germline ends. The CDR3 coding sequence is TGTGCCAGCAGCTTAGCCCCCCTTCAGCCCCAGCATTTT. Residues: CASSLAPLQPQHF.

This clonotype was picked up a small number of times. The rearrangement uses TRBV7-8 and TRBJ2-7, with D possibly being TRBD1 or TRBD2 (7 bases each). V lost 1 base, J lost 6 bases, and 13 bases lay in between. This CDR3 is built from 14 residues. Germline-derived CDR1 and CDR2 are SGHVS and FQNEAQ. CDR3: CASSLVSGGVEQYF. The DNA of the CDR3 is TGTGCCAGCAGCTTAGTGTCAGGGGGGGTCGAGCAGTACTTC.

Only a few counts were recorded for this clonotype. The V call is TRBV10-3, the J call TRBJ2-7, with D uncertain. Trimming took off 0 bases at V and 2 bases at J, with 11 bases between the two ends. CDR1 is ENHRY, CDR2 SYGVKD, per germline. The length of the CDR3 is 15 residues. Here the CDR3 reads CAISESAGRAYEQYF. DNA for the CDR3: TGTGCCATCAGTGAGTCGGCCGGCCGGGCCTACGAGCAGTACTTC.

The chain recombines TRBV20-1 with TRBJ2-7; 13 nucleotides align to TRBD2. The CDR3 spans 16 residues. Unmatched junction bases numbered 13, after V lost 8 bases and J lost 3 bases. The germline V gene has CDR1 DFQATT and CDR2 SNEGSKA (reference sequence). The CDR3 nucleotides read TGCAGTCACACCGGGACTAGCGGGGAAAGGGGCTACGAGCAGTACTTC. Translation gives CSHTGTSGERGYEQYF.